The next 20 T cell receptor beta chains were all read from a single sample in a study of T cells after yellow fever vaccination (dated by TCRdb to 2018 to 2020). The library came from 5' RACE. TCRdb records Illumina NovaSeq 6000 as the sequencer. TCRdb ran its own pipeline on the public reads, namely fastp trimming at Q25 and MiXCR clone calling, and kept in-frame beta chains. Each CDR3 protein gets just one entry, which takes the most common genes and DNA from the rows behind it. The sample data list about 340,000 distinct CDR3 sequences, and approximately 13% of these were observed just once. The top ten hold roughly 3.1% of the sample. What the treatment or condition label conveys for this sample: live attenuated yellow fever vaccine strain. Sequenced here: CD4+ T cells sorted from PBMCs, sampled 15 days after the yellow fever booster vaccination. Receptor source: a man in his late teens or twenties who received the YFV17D yellow fever vaccine.

The CDR3 region is CASSLGPVNYEQYF. CDR3 DNA sequence: TGTGCCAGCAGTTTAGGGCCGGTTAACTACGAGCAGTACTTC. The J gene is TRBJ2-7, the V gene TRBV12-3 or TRBV12-4; D uncertain. This CDR3 has 14 amino acids. With 1 base removed from V and 3 bases from J, the gap between germline ends came to 10 bases.

This clonotype was seen repeatedly, ten times or more. This rearrangement joins TRBV10-3 to TRBJ1-4, with D possibly TRBD1 on 6 matching bases. In germline, CDR1 is ENHRY, CDR2 SYGVKD. V was pared by 10 bases and J by 7 bases, with 13 bases between. CDR3 length: 12 amino acids. The CDR3 spells CATSQGGEKLFF. In DNA form, the CDR3 reads TGTGCCACCTCACAGGGCGGTGAAAAACTGTTTTTT.

The V call is TRBV19, the J call TRBJ1-5; a possible D gene is TRBD1 (5 bases). The CDR3 loop spans 14 amino acids. V shed 3 bases and J shed 4 bases, with 10 bases lying between them. Per germline, CDR1 LNHDA and CDR2 SQIVND (reference sequence). CDR3 sequence reads: CASSMDTKNQPQHF. CDR3 in DNA: TGTGCCAGTAGTATGGACACGAAGAATCAGCCCCAGCATTTT.

The rearrangement links TRBV30 to TRBJ2-6, with 8 nucleotides matching TRBD1. The V gene end was trimmed by 3 bases and the J gene end by 4 bases; junction bases not matched to a gene: 5. The V gene's germline CDR1 is GTSNPN and CDR2 SVGIG (reference sequence). The CDR3 is 15 amino acids. The CDR3 loop is CAWRDRALGANVLTF. CDR3 bases: TGTGCCTGGAGGGACAGGGCTCTGGGGGCCAACGTCCTGACTTTC.

The V gene is TRBV20-1, the J gene TRBJ1-4; D is ambiguous. Germline V gene lookup returns CDR1 DFQATT and CDR2 SNEGSKA (reference sequence). The ends were cut back, 0 bases at V and 4 bases at J, with 9 bases in the middle. This CDR3 comprises 14 residues. CDR3: CSARDPRHNEKLFF. DNA for the CDR3: TGCAGTGCTAGAGACCCCAGACATAATGAAAAACTGTTTTTT.

The gene calls are TRBV12-3 or TRBV12-4 and TRBJ1-5, with TRBD1 as a possible D gene (6 bases). The germline V and J ends were trimmed by 4 bases and 7 bases, with 20 bases remaining between them. This CDR3 contains 16 residues. The CDR3 DNA sequence: TGTGCCAGCAGTTCGACCGGGGGGGGCGCGGGGCAGCCCCAGCATTTT. This gives the protein CASSSTGGGAGQPQHF.

The rearrangement uses TRBV5-4 and TRBJ1-6, with 7 nucleotides matching TRBD1. J lost 7 bases, V lost 4 bases, and 8 bases had no gene match. CDR1 is SGHNT and CDR2 is YYREEE in the germline V gene (reference sequence). The CDR3 totals 15 residues. CDR3 nucleotide sequence: TGTGCCAGCAGCCGTCAGGGGACAGCCAATTCACCCCTCCACTTT. Encoded protein: CASSRQGTANSPLHF. Drawing the rest from reference TRBV5-4 and TRBJ1-6, the complete variable domain is ETGVTQSPTHLIKTRGQQVTLRCSSQSGHNTVSWYQQALGQGPQFIFQYYREEENGRGNFPPRFSGLQFPNYSSELNVNALELDDSALYLCASSRQGTANSPLHFGNGTRLTVT.

V gene TRBV3-1 combines with J gene TRBJ2-5; 12 bases map to TRBD1. CDR1 is LGHDT, CDR2 YNNKEL, per germline (reference sequence). V dropped 4 bases and J dropped 5; count of bases not matched to a gene: 5. There are 15 residues in the CDR3. CDR3 nucleotides: TGTGCCAGCAGCCCCTGGGACAGGGGGCGGGAGACCCAGTACTTC. It specifies CASSPWDRGRETQYF.

The chain links TRBV6-5 to TRBJ2-3, with D possibly matching TRBD1 (5 bases). Trimming shortened V by 6 bases and J by 2 bases, and 15 bases separated the two germline ends. Germline CDR1 MNHEY, CDR2 SVGAGI. The CDR3 totals 15 residues. CDR3 loop: CASRSDTFDTDTQYF. The CDR3 coding sequence is TGTGCCAGCAGGTCGGACACCTTCGACACAGATACGCAGTATTTT.

This clonotype has only a few counts. The V and J genes are TRBV24-1 and TRBJ1-1; 8 bases are a match to TRBD1. Germline trimming cut 12 bases from V and 5 bases from J; bases unmatched to any gene: 13. This CDR3 spans 14 amino acids. Germline V CDR1 and CDR2: KGHDR, SFDVKD. The CDR3 DNA reads TGTGCCCCCGGTATGACAGGGGACGGGACTGAAGCTTTCTTT. Protein: CAPGMTGDGTEAFF.

In this sample, this clonotype turned up many times. This chain uses TRBV5-1 with TRBJ2-5; possibly TRBD1 or TRBD2 for D (5 bases each). Germline V CDR1 and CDR2: SGHRS, YFSETQ. The CDR3 spans 14 residues. Trimming shortened V by 3 bases and J by 4 bases, and 13 bases separated the two germline ends. The DNA for the CDR3 is TGCGCCAGCAGCTCGCCGGGGCGAAGAGAGACCCAGTACTTC. This sequence encodes CASSSPGRRETQYF.

The chain carries TRBV12-3 or TRBV12-4 and TRBJ1-2, with D unclear. The CDR3 consists of 10 residues. Trimming left V 6 bases short and J 8 bases short, with 7 bases between. As DNA, the CDR3 is TGTGCCAGCAGAGGTACCGGCTACACCTTC. The encoded protein is CASRGTGYTF.

This clonotype has a count of ten or more. The chain has TRBV29-1 and TRBJ2-5; D perhaps matches TRBD1 (6 bases). The germline V and J ends were trimmed by 7 bases and 5 bases, with 11 bases remaining between them. CDR1 is SQVTM, CDR2 ANQGSEA, per germline. CDR3 size: 11 residues. Here the CDR3 reads CSGRGGETQYF. The CDR3 DNA follows: TGCAGCGGCAGGGGCGGTGAGACCCAGTACTTC.

This clonotype was counted ten times or more. This rearrangement joins TRBV6-5 to TRBJ2-3, with 9 bases identical to TRBD1. V gave up 6 bases and J gave up 3 bases; unmatched junction bases: 7. Germline V lookup: CDR1 MNHEY, CDR2 SVGAGI. The CDR3 is 15 residues long. The CDR3 region has the DNA TGTGCCAGCAGATCGGACAGGGGTAGGACAGATACGCAGTATTTT. This sequence encodes CASRSDRGRTDTQYF.

Many counts were recorded for this clonotype. V and J are TRBV15 and TRBJ2-1; 8 bases map to TRBD1. The CDR3 consists of 15 residues. Germline V gene data show CDR1 as LNHNV and CDR2 as YYDKDF (reference sequence). V was clipped by 0 bases and J by 8 bases; unmatched bases: 6. DNA of the CDR3: TGTGCCACCAGCAGAGACGGACAGGGTTCGGATGAGCAGTTCTTC. Its protein product is CATSRDGQGSDEQFF.

The rearrangement joins TRBV5-1 to TRBJ1-6, with D possibly matching TRBD1 (5 bases). Germline CDR1 reads SGHRS; CDR2 reads YFSETQ. The germline V and J ends were trimmed by 6 bases and 5 bases, with 9 bases remaining between them. CDR3 size: 13 residues. The CDR3 coding sequence is TGCGCCAGCAAGACAGAAGATAATTCACCCCTCCACTTT. As protein: CASKTEDNSPLHF.

This clonotype has more than one count but fewer than ten. This chain uses TRBV7-2 with TRBJ1-6, with D hard to call. This CDR3 has 16 amino acids. The V gene lost 2 bases and the J gene lost 8 bases, with 16 bases spanning the gap. Germline lookup yields CDR1 SGHTA and CDR2 FQGNSA. The CDR3 nucleotides read TGTGCCAGCAGCTTACTCTTCCATTTACGGGATTCACCCCTCCACTTT. Amino acid sequence: CASSLLFHLRDSPLHF. Using reference TRBV7-2 and TRBJ1-6 for the parts outside the CDR3, the full variable domain is GAGVSQSPSNKVTEKGKDVELRCDPISGHTALYWYRQSLGQGLEFLIYFQGNSAPDKSGLPSDRFSAERTGGSVSTLTIQRTQQEDSAVYLCASSLLFHLRDSPLHFGNGTRLTVT.

The V and J genes are TRBV5-1 and TRBJ2-6; D is ambiguous. Trimming shortened V by 0 bases and J by 0 bases, and 7 bases separated the two germline ends. This CDR3 is 16 amino acids long. Germline assignment: CDR1 SGHRS and CDR2 YFSETQ. The CDR3 nucleotides read TGCGCCAGCAGCTTGGCCGTTAACTCTGGGGCCAACGTCCTGACTTTC. Protein: CASSLAVNSGANVLTF.

This clonotype turned up a few times. Here the CDR3 DNA reads TGTGCTAGGTACACCATATATTTT. This encodes CARYTIYF. This sequence joins TRBV12-5 and TRBJ1-3; no reliable D call. CDR1 is LGHNT, CDR2 FRNRAP, per germline. The V gene lost 9 bases and the J gene lost 8 bases, with 2 bases spanning the gap. This CDR3 comprises 8 residues.

The sample holds many counts of this clonotype. The V gene is TRBV20-1, the J gene TRBJ2-2; no clear D. The CDR3 runs 12 residues. Germline CDR1 is DFQATT and CDR2 is SNEGSKA (reference sequence). The V end was cut by 6 bases, the J end by 7 bases, with 12 bases between. CDR3 coding DNA: TGCAGTGCCCGTAGGGCAGGCGGGGAGCTGTTTTTT. It yields the protein CSARRAGGELFF.